This entry describes one T cell receptor beta chain. Its antigen is not known. TCRdb keeps only in-frame clones here, not all; method: immunoSEQ multiplex PCR. The sample shows 80,000 to 95,000 clones, just over 85% of them seen only once. This sample is part of a study of OX40 agonist ivuxolimab in advanced cancers. As for the study in general: Of mixed ages from about 23 to 79 and averaging approximately 60 years, the group was 65% to 85% male.

Study-wide results and limits: At 0.1 to 3.0 mg/kg and by week 6, CD4+ and CD8+ T cells in the blood had expanded clonally.

This TCR was recovered from an adult with an advanced solid tumor such as melanoma, head and neck, liver or kidney cancer. The input for sequencing was CD4+ or CD8+ T cells sorted from blood, taken in a trial of the OX40 agonist ivuxolimab.

This CDR3 is CASSYARVYNSPLHF. In DNA, the CDR3 is TGTGCCAGCAGTTACGCCAGGGTCTATAATTCACCCCTCCACTTT. The gene calls are TRBV6-5 and TRBJ1-6; D may be TRBD1 (5 bases). Germline V gene sequence: CDR1 MNHEY, CDR2 SVGAGI. V was clipped by 2 bases and J by 3 bases, with 8 bases between them. The CDR3 runs 15 residues.